Following are 28 T cell receptor beta chains from one sample sequenced in a study of cytomegalovirus exposure and HLA in healthy donors. The PCR contained 60 Vbeta and 13 Jbeta primers. Sequencing was performed with immunoSEQ multiplex PCR; in TCRdb, only in-frame clones are kept and a portion is missing. The sample carries 40,000 or so clones, about 78% recorded once. The sequencing sample was made of PBMCs. Source of these receptors: a woman aged 25-40 years in good health and CMV-seronegative.

CDR3 amino acids: CASSRTSGVQETQYF. CDR3 coding DNA: TGTGCCAGCAGCCGGACTAGCGGAGTCCAAGAGACCCAGTACTTC. This chain joins TRBV7-9 and TRBJ2-5; TRBD2 aligns across 10 bases. Trimming took 5 bases from V and 1 from J; bases not matched to a gene: 4. There are 15 residues in the CDR3. Germline V gene lookup returns CDR1 SEHNR and CDR2 FQNEAQ (reference sequence).

CDR3 sequence reads: CASSQKILTGMNTEAFF. The CDR3 DNA reads TGTGCCAGCAGCCAGAAAATATTGACAGGAATGAACACTGAAGCTTTCTTT. The V call is TRBV14, the J call TRBJ1-1; a weak D match, TRBD1 (6 bases). This CDR3 spans 17 amino acids. Germline V gives CDR1 SGHDN, CDR2 FVKESK. Trimming took off 3 bases at V and 0 bases at J, with 17 bases between the two ends.

This clone came up a few times. The chain carries TRBV19 and TRBJ2-6; maybe TRBD2 (5 bases). V gave up 9 bases and J gave up 2 bases, with 11 bases separating them. The germline V gene encodes CDR1 LNHDA and CDR2 SQIVND (reference sequence). CDR3 length: 14 amino acids. The CDR3 reads CASVKGAGANVLTF. The DNA of the CDR3 is TGTGCCAGCGTAAAGGGAGCTGGGGCCAACGTCCTGACTTTC.

This clone has just a few counts. V gene TRBV19 combines with J gene TRBJ2-5, with a tentative D call TRBD1 (6 bases). Germline CDR1 LNHDA, CDR2 SQIVND (reference sequence). Between the trimmed V and J ends, which lost 1 base and 5 bases, there was a span of 11 bases. The CDR3 extends over 14 amino acids. The CDR3 spells CASSIAGAGETQYF. The DNA for the CDR3 is TGTGCCAGTAGTATAGCAGGGGCAGGGGAGACCCAGTACTTC.

The chain has TRBV2 and TRBJ2-1, with 12 nucleotides matching TRBD2. CDR1 is SNHLY and CDR2 is FYNNEI in the germline V gene. The CDR3 extends over 14 amino acids. Trimming removed 9 bases from V and 7 bases from J; junction bases left unmatched: 7. CDR3 bases: TGTGCCAGAGGGAGGACTAGCGGGAATAATGAGCAGTTCTTC. This encodes CARGRTSGNNEQFF.

The genes are TRBV5-1 and TRBJ2-1; 10 bases line up with TRBD2. Germline V CDR1 and CDR2: SGHRS, YFSETQ. The V and J ends lost 5 bases and 6 bases, in that order; junction bases with no gene match: 5. This CDR3 contains 14 residues. The CDR3: CASRALAGVNEQFF. CDR3 nucleotide sequence: TGCGCCAGCAGGGCGCTAGCGGGAGTCAATGAGCAGTTCTTC.

The chain employs TRBV7-2 and TRBJ1-3; 8 bases are shared with TRBD1. V trimming: 5 bases; J trimming: 0 bases; junction bases outside the gene matches: 6. This CDR3 has 16 amino acids. The germline gives CDR1 SGHTA, CDR2 FQGNSA. The CDR3 nucleotides are TGTGCCAGCAGCCGAACCGGACAGGGCTCTGGAAACACCATATATTTT. Its protein product is CASSRTGQGSGNTIYF.

This clone has more than one count but fewer than ten. This sequence joins TRBV28 and TRBJ2-3; 8 bases align to TRBD1. The germline CDR1 and CDR2 sequences are MDHEN and SYDVKM. CDR3 size: 16 residues. Trimming cost V 4 bases and J 2 bases; bases outside gene matches: 8. This CDR3 is CASSSPGTGATDTQYF. In nucleotides, the CDR3 is TGTGCCAGCAGTTCTCCTGGGACAGGAGCCACAGATACGCAGTATTTT. The variable domain in full, with the rest retrieved from reference TRBV28 and TRBJ2-3, is DVKVTQSSRYLVKRTGEKVFLECVQDMDHENMFWYRQDPGLGLRLIYFSYDVKMKEKGDIPEGYSVSREKKERFSLILESASTNQTSMYLCASSSPGTGATDTQYFGPGTRLTVL.

The chain joins TRBV6-5 to TRBJ1-2; TRBD1 agrees at 10 bases. CDR1 is MNHEY and CDR2 is SVGAGI in the germline V gene. Trimming at V came to 6 bases and at J to 8 bases, leaving 6 bases not matched to a gene. The CDR3 covers 13 residues. CDR3 nucleotides: TGTGCCAGCAGCTTTGACAGGGGGCGAGGCTACACCTTC. Amino acids: CASSFDRGRGYTF.

The chain combines TRBV19 with TRBJ1-1; TRBD1 agrees at 7 bases. There are 12 residues in the CDR3. J gave up 9 bases and V 6 bases, and 7 bases lay outside the gene matches. Germline V gene data show CDR1 as LNHDA and CDR2 as SQIVND (reference sequence). In nucleotides, the CDR3 is TGTGCCAGTAGGCCACCGGGACAGAAAGCTTTCTTT. As protein: CASRPPGQKAFF. The full variable domain, completed using reference TRBV19 and TRBJ1-1, is DGGITQSPKYLFRKEGQNVTLSCEQNLNHDAMYWYRQDPGQGLRLIYYSQIVNDFQKGDIAEGYSVSREKKESFPLTVTSAQKNPTAFYLCASRPPGQKAFFGQGTRLTVV.

By share, this clone ranks as medium-sized. The chain couples TRBV5-5 to TRBJ1-3; no clear D. The CDR3 is 13 residues long. V was trimmed by 2 bases and J by 1 base, leaving 4 bases between them. Per the germline V gene, CDR1 is SGHKS and CDR2 is YYEKEE (reference sequence). In DNA form, the CDR3 reads TGTGCCAGCAGCTTTTCATCTGGAAACACCATATATTTT. Protein sequence: CASSFSSGNTIYF.

The V gene is TRBV27, the J gene TRBJ2-7, with 7 bases aligning to TRBD1. The germline V gene encodes CDR1 MNHEY and CDR2 SMNVEV (reference sequence). The CDR3 consists of 14 residues. Trimming at V came to 2 bases and at J to 3 bases, leaving 4 bases not matched to a gene. The CDR3 nucleotides read TGTGCCAGCAGTTTAGGTTACAGGGGCTACGAGCAGTACTTC. Translation gives CASSLGYRGYEQYF.

The chain carries TRBV7-2 and TRBJ1-1, with 8 bases that match TRBD1. CDR1 and CDR2 (germline): SGHTA, FQGNSA. V lost 5 bases and J lost 2; bases outside the gene matches: 13. The CDR3 is 17 amino acids. CDR3 nucleotides: TGTGCCAGCAGCGTCCGGACAGGGAAGGGCGGTAACACTGAAGCTTTCTTT. This encodes CASSVRTGKGGNTEAFF.

The chain carries TRBV10-3 and TRBJ2-2, with 8 bases matching TRBD2. CDR1 is ENHRY, CDR2 SYGVKD, per germline. This CDR3 has 15 residues. V gave up 4 bases and J gave up 7 bases; unmatched junction bases: 8. CDR3 sequence: CAISGDRGGYGELFF. CDR3 sequence (DNA): TGTGCCATCAGTGGGGACCGGGGGGGCTACGGGGAGCTGTTTTTT.

The chain employs TRBV18 and TRBJ2-2, with a weak D call TRBD2 (6 bases). The CDR3 totals 15 residues. The V gene lost 3 bases and the J gene lost 0 bases, with 8 bases spanning the gap. The germline V gene has CDR1 KGHSH and CDR2 LQKENI. CDR3 nucleotide sequence: TGTGCCAGCTCACCCGGGACTGCGAACACCGGGGAGCTGTTTTTT. Protein: CASSPGTANTGELFF.

This sequence joins TRBV12-5 and TRBJ1-1; a weak D match, TRBD1 (6 bases). The germline gives CDR1 LGHNT, CDR2 FRNRAP. The CDR3 extends over 16 amino acids. V was trimmed by 0 bases and J by 4 bases, leaving 15 bases between them. The chain's CDR3 is CASGLVLGARSTEAFF. CDR3 DNA: TGTGCTAGTGGTTTGGTACTGGGGGCTCGAAGCACTGAAGCTTTCTTT.

The chain is built from TRBV30 and TRBJ1-1; no clear D. Trimming took off 8 bases at V and 8 bases at J, with 12 bases between the two ends. This CDR3 spans 10 amino acids. Germline V gene lookup returns CDR1 GTSNPN and CDR2 SVGIG (reference sequence). The CDR3 here is CALRAYEAFF. CDR3 DNA: TGTGCCCTGCGGGCGTACGAAGCTTTCTTT.

The chain couples TRBV29-1 to TRBJ1-1; 10 bases match TRBD1. This CDR3 contains 13 residues. The ends lost 7 bases at V and 5 bases at J; junction bases unmatched: 7. Germline CDR1 SQVTM, CDR2 ANQGSEA. The CDR3 region is CSASGTGVTEAFF. CDR3 DNA: TGCAGCGCCTCCGGGACAGGGGTAACTGAAGCTTTCTTT.

The chain is built from TRBV18 and TRBJ2-5; D remains unclear. This CDR3 spans 14 amino acids. V gave up 3 bases and J gave up 0 bases, with 8 bases separating them. CDR1 KGHSH and CDR2 LQKENI come from the germline V gene. The CDR3 region has the DNA TGTGCCAGCTCACCTTCGGGTTACCAAGAGACCCAGTACTTC. Translating gives CASSPSGYQETQYF.

The chain is built from TRBV30 and TRBJ2-7; D is unclear. With 5 bases removed from V and 4 bases from J, the gap between germline ends came to 9 bases. Per germline, CDR1 GTSNPN and CDR2 SVGIG (reference sequence). This CDR3 is 11 amino acids long. This CDR3 is CAWADGYEQYF. CDR3 DNA sequence: TGTGCCTGGGCAGACGGGTACGAGCAGTACTTC.

The chain employs TRBV28 and TRBJ1-2; D ambiguous. CDR3 size: 11 residues. CDR1 and CDR2 (germline): MDHEN, SYDVKM. V lost 2 bases to trimming and J lost 7 bases, with 5 bases between them. The CDR3 DNA follows: TGTGCCAGCAGTTTAACTAGTGGCTACACCTTC. Translation gives CASSLTSGYTF.

The chain links TRBV5-6 to TRBJ2-7; 7 nucleotides align to TRBD1. Germline-derived CDR1 and CDR2 are SGHDT and YYEEEE. The CDR3 consists of 16 residues. Trimming took 0 bases from V and 4 from J; bases not matched to a gene: 10. The DNA for the CDR3 is TGTGCCAGCAGCTTGGCCGGGGACAGTGGGAATTACGAGCAGTACTTC. Protein: CASSLAGDSGNYEQYF.

CDR3 in DNA: TGTGCCAGCAGCTTTTCACAGAACACTGAAGCTTTCTTT. Encoded protein: CASSFSQNTEAFF. The rearrangement uses TRBV5-4 and TRBJ1-1, with no clear D. CDR3 size: 13 residues. The V gene lost 2 bases and the J gene lost 1 base, with 6 bases spanning the gap. Germline V gene sequence: CDR1 SGHNT, CDR2 YYREEE (reference sequence).

J is TRBJ2-5 and V is TRBV6-5, with D possibly being TRBD2 (5 bases). Germline V lookup: CDR1 MNHEY, CDR2 SVGAGI. The CDR3 totals 16 residues. Trimming pared 4 bases from V and 1 base from J, leaving 16 bases between. In DNA form, the CDR3 reads TGTGCCAGCAGTTCCTATTGGGCGGGTGGCCAAGAGACCCAGTACTTC. It specifies CASSSYWAGGQETQYF.

This rearrangement joins TRBV5-1 to TRBJ1-6; tentative D call: TRBD1 (5 bases). The CDR3 spans 15 residues. The germline V gene encodes CDR1 SGHRS and CDR2 YFSETQ. V lost 1 base and J lost 3, with 8 bases in between. The CDR3 protein is CASSLSDSYNSPLHF. CDR3 nucleotide sequence: TGCGCCAGCAGCTTGTCTGACAGCTATAATTCACCCCTCCACTTT.

The chain employs TRBV19 and TRBJ1-2; TRBD1 agrees at 8 bases. CDR1 is LNHDA, CDR2 SQIVND, per germline (reference sequence). This CDR3 spans 12 amino acids. The V gene end was trimmed by 6 bases and the J gene end by 3 bases; junction bases not matched to a gene: 0. CDR3 nucleotide sequence: TGTGCCAGTAGGGACAGGGACTATGGCTACACCTTC. Translating it yields CASRDRDYGYTF.

CDR3 region: CASSHDRETQYF. CDR3 DNA: TGTGCCAGCAGCCATGATAGAGAGACCCAGTACTTC. The rearrangement uses TRBV7-6 and TRBJ2-5; D remains unclear. This CDR3 is built from 12 residues. CDR1 and CDR2 from the germline V gene are SGHVS and FNYEAQ. Trimming left V 5 bases short and J 4 bases short, with 8 bases between.

This clone appeared a few times. CDR3 loop: CASSGLSQGLGSYGYTF. In DNA form, the CDR3 reads TGTGCCAGCAGCGGCCTATCCCAGGGCTTAGGCAGCTATGGCTACACCTTC. The V and J genes are TRBV7-9 and TRBJ1-2; possible D gene TRBD1, 5 bases. The V gene's germline CDR1 is SEHNR and CDR2 FQNEAQ (reference sequence). CDR3 length: 17 amino acids. V lost 5 bases, J lost 4 bases, and 23 bases lay in between.